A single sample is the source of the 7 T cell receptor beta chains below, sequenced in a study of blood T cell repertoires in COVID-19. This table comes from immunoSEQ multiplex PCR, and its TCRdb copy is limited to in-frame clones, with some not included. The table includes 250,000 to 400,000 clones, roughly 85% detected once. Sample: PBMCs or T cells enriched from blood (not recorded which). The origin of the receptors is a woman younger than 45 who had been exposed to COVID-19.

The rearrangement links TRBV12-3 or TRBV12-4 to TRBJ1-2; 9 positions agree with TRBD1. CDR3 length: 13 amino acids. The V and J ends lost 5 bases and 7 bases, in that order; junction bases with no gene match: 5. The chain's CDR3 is CASSPPDRGGYTF. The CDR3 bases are TGTGCCAGCAGTCCGCCGGACAGGGGTGGCTACACCTTC.

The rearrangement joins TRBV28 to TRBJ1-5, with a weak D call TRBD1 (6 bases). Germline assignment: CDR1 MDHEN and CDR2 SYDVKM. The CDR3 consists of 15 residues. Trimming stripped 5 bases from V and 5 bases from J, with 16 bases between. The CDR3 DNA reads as TGTGCCAGCAGTCCAGGTATAAGGGGGTATCAGCCCCAGCATTTT. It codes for CASSPGIRGYQPQHF.

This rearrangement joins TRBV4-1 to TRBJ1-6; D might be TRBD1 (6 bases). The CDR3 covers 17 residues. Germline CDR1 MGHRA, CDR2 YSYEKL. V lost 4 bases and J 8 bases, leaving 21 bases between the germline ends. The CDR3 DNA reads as TGCGCCAGCAGCCGCTCTAGGGCTGACAGGCGGGATTCACCCCTCCACTTT. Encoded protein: CASSRSRADRRDSPLHF.

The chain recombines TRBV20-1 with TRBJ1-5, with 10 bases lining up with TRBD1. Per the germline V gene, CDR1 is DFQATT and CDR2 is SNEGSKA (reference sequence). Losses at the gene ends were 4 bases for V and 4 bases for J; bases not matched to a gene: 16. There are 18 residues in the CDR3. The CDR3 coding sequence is TGCAGTGCTATTGATTCCGGGACAGGGGTCCACGGGAATCAGCCCCAGCATTTT. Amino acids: CSAIDSGTGVHGNQPQHF.

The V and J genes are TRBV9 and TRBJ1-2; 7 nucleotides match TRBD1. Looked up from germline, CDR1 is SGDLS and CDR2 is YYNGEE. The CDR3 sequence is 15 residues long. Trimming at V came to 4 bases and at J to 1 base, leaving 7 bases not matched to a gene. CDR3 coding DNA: TGTGCCAGCAGCCCTCGGACAGGCCTTAACTATGGCTACACCTTC. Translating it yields CASSPRTGLNYGYTF.

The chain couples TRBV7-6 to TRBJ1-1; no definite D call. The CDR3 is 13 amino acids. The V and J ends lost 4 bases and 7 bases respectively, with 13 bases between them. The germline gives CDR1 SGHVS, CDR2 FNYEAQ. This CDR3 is CASSSEEGFEAFF. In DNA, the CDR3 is TGTGCCAGCAGCTCAGAGGAGGGCTTTGAAGCTTTCTTT.

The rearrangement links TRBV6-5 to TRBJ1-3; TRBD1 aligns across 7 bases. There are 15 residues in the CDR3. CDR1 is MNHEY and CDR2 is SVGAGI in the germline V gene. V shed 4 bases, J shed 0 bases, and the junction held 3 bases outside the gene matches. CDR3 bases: TGTGCCAGCAGTTGGGGGACAGCCTCTGGAAACACCATATATTTT. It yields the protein CASSWGTASGNTIYF.